Given below is one T cell receptor beta chain in context. These data belong to a study of blood T cells in healthy people across ages. Per the germline V gene, CDR1 is LGHNA and CDR2 is YNFKEQ. The length of the CDR3 is 15 residues. The V gene lost 2 bases and the J gene lost 1 base, with 11 bases spanning the gap. The total RNA that was extracted per sample amounted to at least 6 micrograms. Combining a sample-barcoded 5' primer with a J-beta primer mix, a second PCR ran for about 7 to 12 cycles. TCRdb recomputed calls from the 5' RACE reads with MiXCR, one row per CDR3 protein. The profile shows approximately 900,000 distinct CDR3 sequences, around 48% of them singletons.

V gene TRBV4-2 combines with J gene TRBJ2-5; D unresolved. The sample was blood. This sequence was found in a man aged 25-45 years in good health. CDR3: CASSQTETAQETQYF. CDR3 sequence (DNA): TGTGCCAGCAGCCAAACGGAGACGGCCCAAGAGACCCAGTACTTC.